This TCR beta chain was captured by sequencing in a study of blood T cells in healthy people across ages. This clonotype was detected many times. V was pared by 4 bases and J by 7 bases, with 13 bases between. Germline CDR1 reads MGHRA; CDR2 reads YSYEKL. The CDR3 sequence is 13 residues long. Every sample yielded at least 6.5 million isolated PBMCs. Together with a sample-barcoded 5' primer, a J-beta primer mix was included in a second PCR lasting about 7 to 11 cycles. The yield of each sample was at least 3 million CDR3-containing paired-end reads. TCRdb recomputed calls from the 5' RACE reads with MiXCR, one row per CDR3 protein. The sample yields 600,000 or so distinct CDR3 sequences, around 31% seen once.

The sequence derives from a woman older than 75 in good health. The chain is built from TRBV4-1 and TRBJ1-2; D call uncertain. The sequenced sample was blood. CDR3 in amino acids: CASSPFGPTGYTF. CDR3 in DNA: TGCGCCAGCAGCCCCTTCGGGCCTACTGGCTACACCTTC.